The source of this T cell receptor (beta chain) is a study of CXCR3-negative and CXCR3-positive naive CD8 T cells. Study details: Some 150 million TRB reads in total, about 1.5 +/- 0.3 million per library. Findings and limits, study-wide: High diversity, comparable across both naive subsets, contrasted with much lower diversity in memory CD8+ cells. In CXCR3-positive naive cells, the TRB CDR3s were more hydrophobic than in CXCR3-negative naive cells.

UMI-labeled TRB cDNA libraries were prepared by 5' RACE. With the 5' RACE reads reprocessed, TCRdb shows one record per CDR3 protein and no DNA. The data show 150,000 to 180,000 distinct CDR3 sequences, and the top ten clones hold 0.45% to 0.55%. This CDR3 is 15 amino acids long. Looked up from germline, CDR1 is LGHNA and CDR2 is YNFKEQ. Those CD8+ T cells considered naive were CD45RO-CCR7+CD27+CD95-. As regards this clonotype: Its antigen is unidentified.

Sequenced input: naive CXCR3+ CD8+ T cells from blood. Subset denoted: CD45RO-CCR7+CD27+CD95- naive CD8+ T cells expressing CXCR3 (TNR3+). This sequence joins TRBV4-2 and TRBJ1-1. The sequence was obtained from a human donor in good health. Some clones in this sample may be carry-over from other donors' samples. CDR3: CASSQENRLNTEAFF.